This TCR beta chain derives from a study of T cells after yellow fever vaccination. Trimming left V 8 bases short and J 0 bases short, with 17 bases between. The CDR3 contains 17 residues. Study observations and caveats: A small share of clonotypes appeared in both CD4 and CD8 compartments.

To note about this clonotype: The target antigen is unknown.

Conversion of TCR transcripts into cDNA relied on 5'RACE template switching, which added a universal primer site and UMIs. A single record per CDR3 protein comes from TCRdb applying MiXCR to the 5' RACE reads. The sample includes about 510,000 distinct CDR3 sequences, 20% to 25% of them seen just once. The sample in question was PBMCs, obtained 21 days after the first yellow fever vaccination. The origin of this receptor is a man aged 18-30 years who received the YFV17D yellow fever vaccine. This chain joins TRBV12-3 or TRBV12-4 and TRBJ2-6, with a possible D match to TRBD2 (6 bases). CDR3 DNA sequence: TGTGCCAGCTTAGGCGGGAACCATCGCTCTGGGGCCAACGTCCTGACTTTC. This gives the protein CASLGGNHRSGANVLTF.